This record covers a single T cell receptor (beta chain). Antigen: not known. The same CDR3 can be traced to other DNA sequences in this sample. These data are taken from a study of shared clonotypes between healthy human individuals. Study observations and caveats: Four donors shared approximately 5% of their naive CD4 clonotypes.

Only CD45RO-negative cells positively selected for CCR7 counted as naive CD8 cells, so terminally differentiated effector memory CD45RA+ cells were excluded. Some clones are missing from TCRdb's copy, which holds only in-frame ones; the method was immunoSEQ multiplex PCR. This sample has around 2,000,000 clones, with about 93% found just once. Between the trimmed V and J ends, which lost 3 bases and 4 bases, there was a span of 6 bases. The CDR3 has 12 residues. The V gene's germline CDR1 is MNHEY and CDR2 SMNVEV (reference sequence). The sample consisted of naive CD8+ T cells from PBMCs. This sequence was found in a man younger than 35 in good health. Some clones in this sample may be carry-over from other donors' samples. This rearrangement joins TRBV27 to TRBJ1-1; D gene ambiguous. This CDR3 is CASSFTGTEAFF. DNA for the CDR3: TGTGCCAGCAGTTTCACGGGCACTGAAGCTTTCTTT.